Given below is one TCR beta chain in context. The antigen remains unidentified. This specimen comes from a study of cytomegalovirus exposure and HLA in healthy donors. General study points: Several top significant clusters appeared, in a later analysis, to be linked to common viral pathogens.

The CDR3 is made up of 13 amino acids. V was trimmed by 5 bases and J by 2 bases, leaving 6 bases between them. Germline V lookup: CDR1 MNHEY, CDR2 SMNVEV (reference sequence). The PCR contained 60 Vbeta and 13 Jbeta primers. This table comes from immunoSEQ multiplex PCR, and its TCRdb copy is limited to in-frame clones, with some not included. In the table there are about 90,000 clones, around 78% of which are singletons. The sample comprised PBMCs. This receptor was identified in a young man in good health and CMV-seronegative. The genes are TRBV27 and TRBJ2-2; D is unclear. The CDR3 here is CASSPFNTGELFF. CDR3 nucleotides: TGTGCCAGCAGTCCATTTAACACCGGGGAGCTGTTTTTT.